One T cell receptor beta chain is described in this entry. Its cognate antigen is unknown. Execution of the assay was at deep level. Original methodology: Filtering differed because ImmunoSEQ produced junction-only sequences that carried no quality scores. Some clones are missing from TCRdb's copy, which holds only in-frame ones; the method was immunoSEQ multiplex PCR. The DNA gave D and trimming, while V, J and clone size come from that table. Counted here are roughly 1,000,000 clones, around 82% occurring once; the ten biggest clones make up 0.4% to 0.55%. CDR3 size: 10 residues. These data come from a study of shared clonotypes between healthy human individuals. Study-wide points: In having few donors, the study represented limited genetic and exposure-history diversity.

Source material: memory CD4+ T cells from PBMCs. As for subset: CD45RA-negative fraction. This TCR came from a man younger than 30 in good health. Some clones in this sample may be carry-over from other donors' samples. This chain joins TRBV12-1 and TRBJ2-7. TRBV12-1 is listed as a pseudogene. CDR3 DNA: TGTGCCAGCAGCTACTACGAGCAGTACTTC. It translates to CASSYYEQYF.